These 9 T cell receptor beta chains were all obtained from the same sample, sequenced in a study of cytomegalovirus exposure and HLA in healthy donors. Both 60 Vbeta primers and 13 Jbeta primers went into the PCR. Generated by immunoSEQ multiplex PCR, the TCRdb table keeps only in-frame clones and is missing some. The data contain fewer than 150,000 clones, 75% to 90% of them seen just once; the ten biggest clones take up under 8.5%. The sequenced sample was PBMCs. Every receptor here comes from a woman under 40 in good health and CMV-seropositive.

J is TRBJ1-3 and V is TRBV6-1; D may be TRBD1 (5 bases). Germline V gene data show CDR1 as MNHNS and CDR2 as SASEGT. The CDR3 contains 19 residues. V dropped 4 bases and J dropped 0 bases, with 22 bases sitting between them. The CDR3 DNA reads TGTGCCAGCAGTGGCCTGGGTCTCGGACAAGTCGTCTCTGGAAACACCATATATTTT. Translating gives CASSGLGLGQVVSGNTIYF.

The V call is TRBV27, the J call TRBJ1-3; D is unresolved. V was shortened by 4 bases and J by 1 base, with 11 bases between the two germline ends. The germline CDR1 and CDR2 sequences are MNHEY and SMNVEV (reference sequence). This CDR3 has 15 residues. The CDR3 here is CASSWKGGSGNTIYF. CDR3 bases: TGTGCCAGCAGTTGGAAGGGAGGGTCTGGAAACACCATATATTTT.

The chain joins TRBV6-5 to TRBJ1-1, with D perhaps TRBD1 (5 bases). CDR3 length: 14 residues. Germline V lookup: CDR1 MNHEY, CDR2 SVGAGI. Trimming pared 8 bases from V and 7 bases from J, leaving 20 bases between. The CDR3 region has the DNA TGTGCCAGCGTCCGGGACTTTCTGGGAGATGAAGCTTTCTTT. This encodes CASVRDFLGDEAFF.

The CDR3 reads CATSRDRGRGVDQPQHF. Written as DNA, the CDR3 is TGTGCCACCTCCCGGGACAGGGGCAGGGGTGTGGATCAGCCCCAGCATTTT. The rearrangement joins TRBV19 to TRBJ1-5; the match to TRBD1 covers 10 bases. The CDR3 runs to 17 residues. Germline-derived CDR1 and CDR2 are LNHDA and SQIVND (reference sequence). The V gene end was trimmed by 10 bases and the J gene end by 5 bases; junction bases not matched to a gene: 17.

This rearrangement joins TRBV25-1 to TRBJ2-2; 7 bases line up with TRBD2. The CDR3 has 15 amino acids. Germline V gives CDR1 MGHDK, CDR2 SYGVNS. With 4 bases clipped from V and 0 bases from J, the junction kept 2 bases outside the gene matches. CDR3 DNA: TGTGCCAGCAGTGTACGGGGGGCGAACACCGGGGAGCTGTTTTTT. Protein: CASSVRGANTGELFF.

V gene TRBV7-9 combines with J gene TRBJ1-2; D may be TRBD1 (5 bases). CDR1 is SEHNR, CDR2 FQNEAQ, per germline (reference sequence). This CDR3 is 14 amino acids long. The ends were cut back, 1 base at V and 3 bases at J, with 9 bases in the middle. As DNA, the CDR3 is TGTGCCAGCAGCTTAGTTCAAGGGGACTATGGCTACACCTTC. It yields the protein CASSLVQGDYGYTF.

The rearrangement links TRBV10-2 to TRBJ1-5; D remains ambiguous. The CDR3 has 14 amino acids. Germline-derived CDR1 and CDR2 are WSHSY and SAAADI. The V end lost 5 bases, the J end lost 0 bases, and 8 bases lay between the germline ends. CDR3: CASSPGFSNQPQHF. In DNA form, the CDR3 reads TGCGCCAGCAGTCCGGGGTTTAGCAATCAGCCCCAGCATTTT.

The chain uses TRBV7-2 and TRBJ2-1; 10 nucleotides agree with TRBD2. V shed 7 bases, J shed 2 bases, and the junction held 5 bases outside the gene matches. Germline V gives CDR1 SGHTA, CDR2 FQGNSA. The length of the CDR3 is 15 residues. CDR3 residues: CASTLTSGPYNEQFF. The CDR3 coding sequence is TGTGCCAGCACCCTGACTAGCGGGCCCTACAATGAGCAGTTCTTC.

This chain joins TRBV6-1 and TRBJ1-2; TRBD1 matches at 7 bases. The V segment lost 10 bases and the J segment 8 bases; nucleotides outside the gene matches: 16. CDR1 and CDR2 from the germline V gene are MNHNS and SASEGT. CDR3 length: 14 residues. DNA for the CDR3: TGTGCCATCCTTCCTCGGGACAGACTAATAGGCTACACCTTC. Translation: CAILPRDRLIGYTF.